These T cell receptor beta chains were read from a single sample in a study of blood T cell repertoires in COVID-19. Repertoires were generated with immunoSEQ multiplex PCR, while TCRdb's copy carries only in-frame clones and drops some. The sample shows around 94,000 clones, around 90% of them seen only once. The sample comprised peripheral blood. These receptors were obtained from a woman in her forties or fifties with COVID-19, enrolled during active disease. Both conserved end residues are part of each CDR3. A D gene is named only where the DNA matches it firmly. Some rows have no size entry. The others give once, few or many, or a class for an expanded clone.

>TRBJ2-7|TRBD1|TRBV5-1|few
CASSLDGTGAEQYF
TGCGCCAGCAGCTTGGACGGGACAGGGGCCGAGCAGTACTTC
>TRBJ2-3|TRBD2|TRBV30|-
CAWSAIWTSSSTDTQYF
TGTGCCTGGAGCGCCATTTGGACTAGTTCTAGCACAGATACGCAGTATTTT
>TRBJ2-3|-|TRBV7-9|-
CASSLGARTDTQYF
TGTGCCAGCAGCTTAGGGGCCCGCACAGATACGCAGTATTTT
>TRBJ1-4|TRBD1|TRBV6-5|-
CASSYTGTDNEKLFF
TGTGCCAGCAGTTACACCGGGACAGACAATGAAAAACTGTTTTTT
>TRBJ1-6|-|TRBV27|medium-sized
CASSLKGIYNSPLHF
TGTGCCAGCAGTTTAAAGGGGATCTATAATTCACCCCTCCACTTT
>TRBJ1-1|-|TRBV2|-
CASSEAPGNTEAFF
TGTGCCAGCAGTGAGGCGCCGGGGAACACTGAAGCTTTCTTT
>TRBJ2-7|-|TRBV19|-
CASSTPGTYYEQYF
TGTGCCAGTAGTACCCCCGGGACTTACTACGAGCAGTACTTC
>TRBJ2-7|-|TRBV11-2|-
CASSVDSPWEQYF
TGTGCCAGCAGCGTGGACAGTCCGTGGGAGCAGTACTTC
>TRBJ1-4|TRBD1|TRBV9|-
CASSSNPGTGSATNEKLFF
TGTGCCAGCAGCTCAAACCCCGGGACAGGGAGCGCAACTAATGAAAAACTGTTTTTT
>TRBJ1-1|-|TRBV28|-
CASSLSTFEAFF
TGTGCCAGCAGTTTATCCACATTCGAAGCTTTCTTT
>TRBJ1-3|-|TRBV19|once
CAKTKRNTIYF
TGTGCCAAAACAAAGAGAAACACCATATATTTT
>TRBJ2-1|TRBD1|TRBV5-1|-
CASSWGRDRYNEQFF
TGCGCCAGCAGCTGGGGCCGGGACAGGTACAATGAGCAGTTCTTC
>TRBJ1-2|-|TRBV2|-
CASGKGNYGYTF
TGTGCCAGCGGGAAGGGGAACTATGGCTACACCTTC
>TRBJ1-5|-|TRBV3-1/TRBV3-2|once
CASSPGWSNQPQHF
TGTGCCAGCAGCCCCGGTTGGAGCAATCAGCCCCAGCATTTT
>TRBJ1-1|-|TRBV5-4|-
CASSLRGRATEAFF
TGTGCCAGCAGCTTGCGGGGTAGAGCCACTGAAGCTTTCTTT
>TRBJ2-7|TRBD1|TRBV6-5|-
CASKPGQGAYEQYF
TGTGCCAGCAAGCCGGGACAGGGTGCATACGAGCAGTACTTC
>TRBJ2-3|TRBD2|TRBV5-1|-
CASSTIAGSTDTQYF
TGCGCCAGCAGCACCATAGCGGGGAGCACAGATACGCAGTATTTT
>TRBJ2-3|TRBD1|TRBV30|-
CAWSVVGDRGLDTQYF
TGTGCCTGGAGTGTAGTCGGGGACAGGGGGCTAGATACGCAGTATTTT
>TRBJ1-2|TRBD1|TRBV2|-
CASTPGQGANYGYTF
TGTGCCAGCACCCCGGGACAGGGAGCTAACTATGGCTACACCTTC
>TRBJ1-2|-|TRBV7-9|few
CASSLGGTDTNYGYTF
TGTGCCAGCAGCTTAGGCGGGACGGATACTAACTATGGCTACACCTTC
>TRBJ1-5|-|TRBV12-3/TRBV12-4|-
CASSLNENQPQHF
TGTGCCAGCAGTTTAAATGAGAATCAGCCCCAGCATTTT
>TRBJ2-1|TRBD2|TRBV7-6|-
CASSLGPASGGNEQFF
TGTGCCAGCAGCTTAGGTCCCGCTAGCGGGGGGAATGAGCAGTTCTTC
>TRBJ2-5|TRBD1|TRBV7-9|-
CASSSTGGIETQYF
TGTGCCAGCAGCTCTACAGGGGGCATTGAGACCCAGTACTTC
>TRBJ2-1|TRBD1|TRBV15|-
CATTRQGLYNEQFF
TGTGCCACCACCAGACAGGGATTGTACAATGAGCAGTTCTTC
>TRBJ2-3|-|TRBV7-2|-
CASSPDRTRGDTQYF
TGTGCCAGCAGCCCTGATCGAACACGCGGAGATACGCAGTATTTT
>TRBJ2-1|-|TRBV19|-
CASEQTEQFF
TGTGCCAGTGAACAAACTGAGCAGTTCTTC
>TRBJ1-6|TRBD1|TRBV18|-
CASSRDSRSNSPLHF
TGTGCCAGCTCGCGGGACAGCAGAAGTAATTCACCCCTCCACTTT
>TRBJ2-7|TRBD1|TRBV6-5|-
CASSYSGQGAWEQYF
TGTGCCAGCAGTTACTCTGGACAGGGGGCTTGGGAGCAGTACTTC